Here is one TCR beta chain with its context. The protocol was immunoSEQ multiplex PCR, while the TCRdb copy is restricted to in-frame clones and leaves out a portion. The sample shows 10,000 or so clones, almost 80% of them seen only once. There are 14 residues in the CDR3. With V trimmed by 1 base and J by 6 bases, 1 base remained unmatched. Per germline, CDR1 MGHRA and CDR2 YSYEKL. This specimen belongs to a study of tumor-infiltrating lymphocytes in localized non-small cell lung cancer. Sequencing was performed on lung tumor tissue. The chain employs TRBV4-1 and TRBJ1-5, with 9 nucleotides matching TRBD1. This receptor was obtained from a human donor with non-small cell lung cancer. The CDR3 sequence is CASSQGTGVQPQHF. In DNA form, the CDR3 reads TGCGCCAGCAGCCAAGGGACAGGGGTTCAGCCCCAGCATTTT.